This record concerns one TCR beta chain sequence. Libraries were prepared by immunoSEQ multiplex PCR; TCRdb keeps only in-frame clonotypes and omits some of them. Among 100,000 or so clones listed, nearly 90% were seen once. The data stem from a study of glioma-infiltrating T cells after dendritic cell vaccination. Whole-study context: Samples are from glioblastoma patients in Phase I and II dendritic cell vaccine trials.

Documented time point: after dendritic cell vaccination, including at tumor progression/relapse. No glioblastoma patient carried an isocitrate dehydrogenase mutation. Blood PBMC samples: pre-vaccination, two weeks post third vaccination, and at tumor progression. CDR3 length: 12 residues. Germline V gene sequence: CDR1 MGHDK, CDR2 SYGVNS. Trimming took off 4 bases at V and 8 bases at J, with 11 bases between the two ends. This sequence joins TRBV25-1 and TRBJ1-2; perhaps TRBD1 as D (6 bases). This TCR came from a human donor with glioblastoma. Sequences were derived from blood, sampled after dendritic cell vaccination. The CDR3, as DNA: TGTGCCAGCAGTGGAACAGGGTACGGCTACACCTTC. Translated, it gives CASSGTGYGYTF.